The rows below give T cell receptor beta chains drawn from one sample of a study of cytomegalovirus exposure and HLA in healthy donors. The repertoire was sequenced with immunoSEQ multiplex PCR; TCRdb's copy has only in-frame clones and lacks some. The sample lists roughly 150,000 clones, over 75% occurring once. Sequences were obtained from PBMCs. The receptors here all came from a male donor in good health and CMV-seronegative. Each CDR3 is given with its conserved first and last residue. D genes are given only for firm matches. Not every row has a clone size; where given, it reads once, few, many or a size class.

TRBV5-6,TRBJ2-3,NA,NA,TGTGCCAGCAGCTTACGGGGGAGCGGCACAGATACGCAGTATTTT,CASSLRGSGTDTQYF
TRBV9,TRBJ2-7,NA,NA,TGTGCCAGCAGCGCATCTGCAGGGGAGGGGATCTACGAGCAGTACTTC,CASSASAGEGIYEQYF
TRBV18,TRBJ2-1,NA,NA,TGTGCCAGCTCAAAGGAGGGACCTACCTACAATGAGCAGTTCTTC,CASSKEGPTYNEQFF
TRBV10-2,TRBJ1-2,NA,NA,TGCGCCAGCAGTGAGCGGCAGGGGACCCCCTATGGCTACACCTTC,CASSERQGTPYGYTF
TRBV13,TRBJ1-1,NA,TRBD1,TGTGCCAGCCAAGGACAGGGATACACTGAAGCTTTCTTT,CASQGQGYTEAFF
TRBV30,TRBJ1-6,NA,NA,TGTGCCTGGAGTGACCCAGGGGCCCGCTCCTATAATTCACCCCTCCACTTT,CAWSDPGARSYNSPLHF
TRBV5-4,TRBJ1-2,NA,NA,TGTGCCAGCAGCTTGCCTCCGAACTATGGCTACACCTTC,CASSLPPNYGYTF
TRBV7-2,TRBJ2-7,NA,NA,TGTGCCAGCAGCTTTACCCGAAATCCTAACTCCTACGAGCAGTACTTC,CASSFTRNPNSYEQYF
TRBV7-2,TRBJ1-1,NA,NA,TGTGCCAGCAGCTTAGCCGGGGACACCGTTAACACTGAAGCTTTCTTT,CASSLAGDTVNTEAFF
TRBV2,TRBJ1-4,NA,TRBD1,TGTGCCAGCAGCGGCGGGGACAGCCGTCGTGAAAAACTGTTTTTT,CASSGGDSRREKLFF
TRBV5-1,TRBJ2-3,NA,TRBD1,TGCGCCAGCAGCTTACAGGGGACCCCTAGCACAGATACGCAGTATTTT,CASSLQGTPSTDTQYF
TRBV7-2,TRBJ2-7,NA,NA,TGTGCCAGCAGCCGTCGGGTCTACGAGCAGTACTTC,CASSRRVYEQYF
TRBV7-3,TRBJ1-2,NA,TRBD1,TGTGCCAGCAGCTCGATGGGGACAGGGGGTATCTACACCTTC,CASSSMGTGGIYTF
TRBV5-1,TRBJ1-3,NA,NA,TGCGCCAGCAGCTTTCAACAGGGTAACACCATATATTTT,CASSFQQGNTIYF
TRBV6-1,TRBJ2-5,NA,TRBD2,TGTGCCAGCAGGAAGCGGGGGCTGGAGACCCAGTACTTC,CASRKRGLETQYF
TRBV7-9,TRBJ2-3,NA,NA,TGTTCCAGCAGCCCCCGTCGGGGGGCAAATACGCAGTATTTT,CSSSPRRGANTQYF
TRBV7-2,TRBJ2-2,once,NA,TGTGCCAGCAGCCATACAACGGCGGTCGGGGAGCTGTTTTTT,CASSHTTAVGELFF
TRBV2,TRBJ2-2,NA,TRBD1,TGTGCCAGCAGGAGGGACAGGGGAGGTACCGGGGAGCTGTTTTTT,CASRRDRGGTGELFF
TRBV5-1,TRBJ2-1,NA,TRBD2,TGCGCCAGCAGCGTAGCGGGACAAATATACAATGAGCAGTTCTTC,CASSVAGQIYNEQFF
TRBV9,TRBJ1-2,NA,TRBD1,TGTGCCAGCAGCGCGACAGGGTGGGGACCCTATGGCTACACCTTC,CASSATGWGPYGYTF
TRBV5-1,TRBJ2-3,few,NA,TGCGCCAGCAGCTGGGGGCGGGGGAGCACAGATACGCAGTATTTT,CASSWGRGSTDTQYF
TRBV7-2,TRBJ2-7,NA,TRBD2,TGTGCCAGCAGCTTAGGGGGACTACTCTCCTACGAGCAGTACTTC,CASSLGGLLSYEQYF
TRBV4-1,TRBJ2-1,NA,NA,TGCGCCAGCAGCCTGGCCGGATCCCGAGCGAATGAGCAGTTCTTC,CASSLAGSRANEQFF
TRBV7-3,TRBJ2-7,few,NA,TGTGCCAGCAGCTACTCTACCTTCCGCGAGCAGTACTTC,CASSYSTFREQYF
TRBV5-6,TRBJ2-7,NA,NA,TGTGCCAGCAGCTTCGGGAGACGAGAGCAGTACTTC,CASSFGRREQYF
TRBV5-4,TRBJ1-3,NA,NA,TGTGCCAGCAGCCCCCCCTCCGGAAACACCATATATTTT,CASSPPSGNTIYF
TRBV5-1,TRBJ2-7,NA,NA,TGCGCCAGCAGCGTTGACACCCCGACCTACGAGCAGTACTTC,CASSVDTPTYEQYF
TRBV6-6,TRBJ1-1,NA,NA,TGTGCCAGCAGCCTCGAGTTGAACACTGAAGCTTTCTTT,CASSLELNTEAFF
TRBV6-1,TRBJ2-5,few,TRBD2,TGTGCCAGCAGTGAAAGGAGACTAGCGGTAGAGACCCAGTACTTC,CASSERRLAVETQYF
TRBV19,TRBJ2-3,NA,NA,TGTGCCAGTAGTCCATCGACAGAGTTGGAGCAGTATTTT,CASSPSTELEQYF
TRBV19,TRBJ1-1,NA,TRBD1,TGTGCCAGTAGTCCGGGGACAGGGAACACTGAAGCTTTCTTT,CASSPGTGNTEAFF
TRBV11-3,TRBJ1-3,NA,NA,TGTGCCAGCAGCTTAGACGCCGCCTCGGACACCATATATTTT,CASSLDAASDTIYF
TRBV30,TRBJ1-3,NA,TRBD1,TGTGCCTGGAGTCGGGGACAGGCCGCATCTGGAAACACCATATATTTT,CAWSRGQAASGNTIYF
TRBV14,TRBJ2-7,NA,NA,TGTGCCAGCAGCCAAGATAAGTACAGATCCTACGAGCAGTACTTC,CASSQDKYRSYEQYF
TRBV11-3,TRBJ1-1,NA,NA,TGTGCCAGCAGCTTAGATTTGTATCCGGGGAAGGGCACTGAAGCTTTCTTT,CASSLDLYPGKGTEAFF
TRBV30,TRBJ2-5,few,TRBD1,TGTGCCTGGACGACGGGGACAGCCTTCCAAGAGACCCAGTACTTC,CAWTTGTAFQETQYF
TRBV5-1,TRBJ1-2,NA,TRBD1,TGCGCCAGCAGCCCGAGGACAGGGCCTACTAACTATGGCTACACCTTC,CASSPRTGPTNYGYTF